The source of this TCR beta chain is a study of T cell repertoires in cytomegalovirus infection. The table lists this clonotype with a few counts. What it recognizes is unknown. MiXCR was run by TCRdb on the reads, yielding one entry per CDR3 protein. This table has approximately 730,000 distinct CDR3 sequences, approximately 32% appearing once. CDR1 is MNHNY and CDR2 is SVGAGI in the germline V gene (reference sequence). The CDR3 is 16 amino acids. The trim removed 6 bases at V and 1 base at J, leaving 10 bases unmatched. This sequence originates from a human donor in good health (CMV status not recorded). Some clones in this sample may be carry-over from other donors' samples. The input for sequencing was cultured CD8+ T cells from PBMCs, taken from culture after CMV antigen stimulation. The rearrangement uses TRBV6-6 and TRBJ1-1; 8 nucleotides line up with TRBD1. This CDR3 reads CASSPGRQGRNTEAFF. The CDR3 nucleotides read TGTGCCAGCAGCCCAGGGAGACAGGGGCGGAACACTGAAGCTTTCTTT.